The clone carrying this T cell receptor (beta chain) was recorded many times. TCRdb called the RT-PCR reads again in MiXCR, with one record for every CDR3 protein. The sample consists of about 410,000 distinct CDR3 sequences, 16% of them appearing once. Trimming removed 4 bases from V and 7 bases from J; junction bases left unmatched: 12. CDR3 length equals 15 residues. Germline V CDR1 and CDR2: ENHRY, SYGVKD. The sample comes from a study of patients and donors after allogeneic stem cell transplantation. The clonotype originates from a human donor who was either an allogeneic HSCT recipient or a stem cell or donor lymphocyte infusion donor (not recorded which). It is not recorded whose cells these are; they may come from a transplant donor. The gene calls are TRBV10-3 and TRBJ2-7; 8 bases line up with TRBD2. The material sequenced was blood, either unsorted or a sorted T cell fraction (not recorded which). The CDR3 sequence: CAISVKRGYTGEQYF. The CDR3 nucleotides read TGTGCCATCAGTGTAAAGCGGGGGTACACGGGTGAGCAGTACTTC.